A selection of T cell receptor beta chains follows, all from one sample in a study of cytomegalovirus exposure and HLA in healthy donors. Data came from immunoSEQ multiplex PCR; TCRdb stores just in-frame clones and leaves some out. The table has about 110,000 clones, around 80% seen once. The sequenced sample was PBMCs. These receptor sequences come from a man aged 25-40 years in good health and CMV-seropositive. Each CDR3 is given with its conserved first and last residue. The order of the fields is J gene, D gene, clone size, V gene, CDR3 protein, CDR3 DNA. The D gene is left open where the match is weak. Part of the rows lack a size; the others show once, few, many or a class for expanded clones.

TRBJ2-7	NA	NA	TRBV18	CASSPGAAGYEQYF	TGTGCCAGCTCACCCGGCGCCGCCGGGTACGAGCAGTACTTC
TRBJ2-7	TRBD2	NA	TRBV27	CASSSRLAGGAYEQYF	TGTGCCAGCAGTTCCCGACTAGCGGGGGGGGCTTACGAGCAGTACTTC
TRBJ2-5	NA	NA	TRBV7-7	CASSEGVVGETQYF	TGTGCTAGCAGCGAGGGGGTTGTGGGAGAGACCCAGTACTTC
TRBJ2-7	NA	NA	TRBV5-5	CASSLYSSYEQYF	TGTGCCAGCAGCTTATACAGCTCCTACGAGCAGTACTTC
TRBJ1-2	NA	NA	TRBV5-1	CASSLEGTLNYGYTF	TGCGCCAGCAGCTTGGAAGGGACTCTTAACTATGGCTACACCTTC
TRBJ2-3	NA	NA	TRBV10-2	CASSRRGFSTDTQYF	TGCGCCAGCAGTCGACGGGGGTTCAGCACAGATACGCAGTATTTT
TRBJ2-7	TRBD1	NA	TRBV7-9	CASSTMTGGKVYEQYF	TGTGCCAGCAGCACAATGACAGGGGGCAAAGTATACGAGCAGTACTTC
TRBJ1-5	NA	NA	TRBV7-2	CASSFQWREPQHF	TGTGCCAGCAGCTTTCAATGGAGGGAGCCCCAGCATTTT
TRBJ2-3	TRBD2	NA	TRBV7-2	CASRELAGGRLVPQYF	TGTGCCAGCAGGGAACTAGCGGGGGGACGTTTGGTTCCGCAGTATTTT
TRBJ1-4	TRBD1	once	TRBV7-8	CASGQTGPNEKLFF	TGTGCCAGCGGTCAGACAGGGCCGAATGAAAAACTGTTTTTT
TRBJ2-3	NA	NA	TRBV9	CASSPVGSQGDTQYF	TGTGCCAGCAGCCCCGTGGGGTCCCAGGGAGATACGCAGTATTTT
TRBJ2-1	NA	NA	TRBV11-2	CASSLKWGEKRNEQFF	TGTGCCAGCAGCTTGAAGTGGGGGGAGAAGAGGAATGAGCAGTTCTTC
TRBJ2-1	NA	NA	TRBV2	CASSDWNLSDRAIF	TGTGCCAGCAGTGATTGGAATCTGTCGGACAGAGCAATCTTC
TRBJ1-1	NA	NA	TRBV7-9	CASSQDTGYPRRAEAFF	TGTGCCAGCAGCCAAGATACAGGTTACCCTAGAAGGGCTGAAGCTTTCTTT
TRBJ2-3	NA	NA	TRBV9	CASSATGWDTDTQYF	TGTGCCAGCAGCGCGACAGGTTGGGACACAGATACGCAGTATTTT
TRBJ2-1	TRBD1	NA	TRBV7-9	CSSSLGRSGQGPNEQFF	TGTTCCAGCAGCTTAGGCCGCTCGGGACAGGGTCCGAATGAGCAGTTCTTC
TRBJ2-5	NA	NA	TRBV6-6	CASSYPGQETQYF	TGTGCCAGCAGTTACCCCGGGCAAGAGACCCAGTACTTC
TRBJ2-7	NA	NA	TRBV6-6	CASSVQGNSYEQYF	TGTGCCAGCAGCGTTCAGGGGAACTCCTACGAGCAGTACTTC
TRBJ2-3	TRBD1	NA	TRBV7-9	CASSFLRDRTDTQYF	TGTGCCAGCAGCTTCCTCCGGGACAGAACAGATACGCAGTATTTT
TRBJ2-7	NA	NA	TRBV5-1	CASRIPGQSYEQYF	TGCGCCAGCAGGATCCCTGGACAGTCCTACGAGCAGTACTTC
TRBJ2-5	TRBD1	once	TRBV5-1	CASSSLQGAGETQYF	TGCGCCAGCAGCTCGCTACAGGGGGCAGGGGAGACCCAGTACTTC
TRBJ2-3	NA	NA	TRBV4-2	CASSLKIRRDSTDTQYF	TGTGCCAGCAGCCTCAAGATAAGACGGGATAGCACAGATACGCAGTATTTT
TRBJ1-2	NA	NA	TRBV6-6	CASKSTTNYGYTF	TGTGCCAGCAAGTCGACAACGAACTATGGCTACACCTTC
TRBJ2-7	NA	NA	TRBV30	CAWSVRAYEQYF	TGTGCCTGGAGTGTACGAGCTTACGAGCAGTACTTC
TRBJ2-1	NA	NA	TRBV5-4	CASSGGGEAIYNEQFF	TGTGCCAGCAGCGGCGGGGGCGAAGCTATTTACAATGAGCAGTTCTTC
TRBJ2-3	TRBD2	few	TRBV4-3	CASSNRGADTQYF	TGCGCCAGCAGTAACCGGGGGGCAGATACGCAGTATTTT
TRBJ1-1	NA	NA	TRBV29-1	CSADRGLGGTEAFF	TGCAGCGCCGACCGGGGACTCGGTGGCACTGAAGCTTTCTTT
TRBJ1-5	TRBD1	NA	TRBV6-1	CASSGTGGNQPQHF	TGTGCCAGCAGTGGGACAGGGGGCAATCAGCCCCAGCATTTT
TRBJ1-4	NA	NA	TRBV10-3	CAISESGLTAYSNEKLFF	TGTGCCATCAGTGAGTCGGGGCTGACTGCGTATTCTAATGAAAAACTGTTTTTT
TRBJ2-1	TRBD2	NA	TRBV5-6	CASSLTSTSGGAWDEQFF	TGTGCCAGCAGCTTGACGTCCACTAGCGGGGGGGCCTGGGATGAGCAGTTCTTC
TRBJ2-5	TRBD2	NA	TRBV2	CASSGLAGQETQYF	TGTGCCAGCAGTGGACTAGCGGGGCAAGAGACCCAGTACTTC
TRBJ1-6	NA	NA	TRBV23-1	CASMRVDSPLHF	TGCGCCAGCATGAGGGTAGATTCACCCCTCCACTTT
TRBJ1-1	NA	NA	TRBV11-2	CASSLTVGTEAFF	TGTGCCAGCAGCTTAACGGTTGGCACTGAAGCTTTCTTT
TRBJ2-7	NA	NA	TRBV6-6	CASRGQGSFSYEQYF	TGTGCCAGCAGGGGCCAGGGTAGTTTCTCCTACGAGCAGTACTTC
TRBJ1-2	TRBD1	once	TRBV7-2	CASSLSTGDYGYTF	TGTGCCAGCAGCTTAAGTACAGGGGACTATGGCTACACCTTC
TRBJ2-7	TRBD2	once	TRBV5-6	CASSPRLAGARKPYEQYF	TGTGCCAGCAGCCCCAGACTAGCGGGGGCCCGTAAACCCTACGAGCAGTACTTC
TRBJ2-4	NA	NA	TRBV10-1	CASSDAFAAKNIQYF	TGCGCCAGCAGTGATGCCTTCGCGGCCAAAAACATTCAGTACTTC
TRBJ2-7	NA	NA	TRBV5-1	CASSLGVGGRDEQYF	TGCGCCAGCAGCTTGGGGGTGGGAGGACGAGACGAGCAGTACTTC
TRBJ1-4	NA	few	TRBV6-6	CASSYYGRGRNEKLFF	TGTGCCAGCAGTTACTACGGCAGGGGTAGAAATGAAAAACTGTTTTTT
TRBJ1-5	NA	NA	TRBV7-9	CASSVANNQPQHF	TGTGCGAGCAGCGTAGCCAACAATCAGCCCCAGCATTTT
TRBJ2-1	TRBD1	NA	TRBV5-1	CASSLEGAKFEQFF	TGCGCCAGCAGCTTGGAGGGGGCAAAGTTTGAGCAGTTCTTC
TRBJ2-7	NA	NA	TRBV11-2	CASSLELLREQYF	TGTGCCAGCAGCTTAGAACTACTGCGCGAGCAGTACTTC
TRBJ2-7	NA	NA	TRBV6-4	CASSVRGQSYEQYF	TGTGCCAGCAGTGTAAGGGGCCAGTCCTACGAGCAGTACTTC
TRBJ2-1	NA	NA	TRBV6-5	CASSYGGYNEQFF	TGTGCCAGCAGTTACGGCGGTTACAATGAGCAGTTCTTC
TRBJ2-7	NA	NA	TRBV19	CASSIGGISSYEQYF	TGTGCCAGTAGTATAGGAGGGATAAGCTCCTACGAGCAGTACTTC
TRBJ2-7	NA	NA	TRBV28	CASKGTREQYF	TGTGCCAGCAAAGGGACTCGCGAGCAGTACTTC
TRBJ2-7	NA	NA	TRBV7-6	CASSLAQAREQYF	TGTGCCAGCAGCTTAGCGCAAGCCCGCGAGCAGTACTTC
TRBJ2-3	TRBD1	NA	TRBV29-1	CSVGQGQTDTQYF	TGCAGCGTGGGACAGGGTCAGACAGATACGCAGTATTTT
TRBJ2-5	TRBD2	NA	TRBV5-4	CASSGGGSSGETQYF	TGTGCCAGCTCGGGGGGGGGAAGTTCCGGGGAGACCCAGTACTTC
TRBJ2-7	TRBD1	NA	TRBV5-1	CASSRTPGQETYEQYF	TGCGCCAGCAGCCGGACCCCGGGACAGGAGACCTACGAGCAGTACTTC
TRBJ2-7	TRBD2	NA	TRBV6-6	CASSQTTSGSYEQYF	TGTGCCAGCAGTCAAACTACTAGCGGATCCTACGAGCAGTACTTC
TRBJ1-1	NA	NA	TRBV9	CASSEQGTNTEAFF	TGTGCCAGCAGCGAGCAGGGTACGAACACTGAAGCTTTCTTT
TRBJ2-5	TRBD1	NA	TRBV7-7	CASSRGQGIETQYF	TGTGCTAGCAGCCGGGGACAGGGGATAGAGACCCAGTACTTC
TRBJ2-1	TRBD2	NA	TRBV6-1	CASRSLAGVYNEQFF	TGTGCCAGCAGATCACTAGCGGGGGTTTACAATGAGCAGTTCTTC
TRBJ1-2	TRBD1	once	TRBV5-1	CASRTGDDYGYTF	TGCGCCAGTCGGACAGGGGATGACTATGGCTACACCTTC
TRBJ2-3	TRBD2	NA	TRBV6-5	CASSYSGGGVADTQYF	TGTGCCAGCAGTTACTCGGGCGGGGGGGTCGCAGATACGCAGTATTTT
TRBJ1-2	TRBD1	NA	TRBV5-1	CASSMTGGDYGYTF	TGCGCCAGCAGCATGACAGGGGGCGACTATGGCTACACCTTC